Each of the 26 T cell receptor beta chains below was sequenced from the same sample in a study of blood T cell repertoires in COVID-19. Repertoires were generated with immunoSEQ multiplex PCR, while TCRdb's copy carries only in-frame clones and drops some. The sample yields 130,000 to 150,000 clones, about nine tenths seen once. The material sequenced was peripheral blood. These receptor sequences come from a man aged 50-60 years with active or convalescent COVID-19.

The chain joins TRBV4-3 to TRBJ1-4; the match to TRBD1 covers 8 bases. The CDR3 loop spans 16 amino acids. Trimming took 1 base from V and 6 from J; bases not matched to a gene: 7. Germline CDR1 LGHNA, CDR2 YSLEER. The DNA for the CDR3 is TGCGCCAGCAGCCAAGGCCTAACAGGGGGGGATGAAAAACTGTTTTTT. Translated: CASSQGLTGGDEKLFF.

The CDR3, as DNA: TGTGCCGCAAGCGCGAGACTAGCGGGATACGGGGAGCTGTTTTTT. It translates to CAASARLAGYGELFF. The rearrangement links TRBV19 to TRBJ2-2; 11 bases line up with TRBD2. The V and J ends lost 11 bases and 7 bases, in that order; junction bases with no gene match: 12. The CDR3 loop spans 15 amino acids. Germline CDR1 is LNHDA and CDR2 is SQIVND (reference sequence).

On this clone: Mismatch with germline at one junction end may stem from a read error. The sample has other DNA sequences that encode this CDR3 too. The J gene is TRBJ1-1, the V gene TRBV27; D is ambiguous. CDR1 MNHEY and CDR2 SMNVEV come from the germline V gene (reference sequence). The CDR3 length is 11 residues. CDR3 sequence (DNA): TGTGCCAGCAGAAGAGGTACTGAGGCTTTCTTT. Translation gives CASRRGTEAFF.

This chain joins TRBV6-1 and TRBJ2-3; D is perhaps TRBD2 (6 bases). Germline V gene sequence: CDR1 MNHNS, CDR2 SASEGT. The length of the CDR3 is 14 residues. V lost 0 bases to trimming and J lost 6 bases, with 10 bases between them. The chain's CDR3 is CASSEAGGKDTQYF. The CDR3 DNA reads TGTGCCAGCAGTGAAGCGGGCGGGAAGGATACGCAGTATTTT.

The genes are TRBV5-8 and TRBJ1-5; 7 positions match TRBD1. Germline V gene sequence: CDR1 SGHTS, CDR2 YDEGEE. With V trimmed by 3 bases and J by 2 bases, 5 bases remained unmatched. The CDR3 consists of 15 residues. CDR3 sequence (DNA): TGTGCCAGCAGCTGGACCACAGGGGGCAATCAGCCCCAGCATTTT. Translating gives CASSWTTGGNQPQHF.

The V call is TRBV6-5, the J call TRBJ1-1; TRBD1 aligns across 8 bases. J was trimmed by 5 bases and V by 6 bases; bases with no gene match: 11. CDR3 length equals 15 residues. The germline CDR1 and CDR2 sequences are MNHEY and SVGAGI. The CDR3 DNA reads TGTGCCAGCAGCCTTGGCCGGACAGGGAATACTGAAGCTTTCTTT. Translating it yields CASSLGRTGNTEAFF.

J is TRBJ2-4 and V is TRBV18, with D tentatively TRBD2 (5 bases). The V gene lost 3 bases and the J gene lost 2 bases, with 11 bases spanning the gap. CDR1 and CDR2 (germline): KGHSH, LQKENI. This CDR3 is 15 amino acids long. The CDR3 nucleotides are TGTGCCAGCTCACCGGTCCGGGATACCAAAAACATTCAGTACTTC. Translating gives CASSPVRDTKNIQYF.

The chain uses TRBV29-1 and TRBJ1-5, with a possible D match to TRBD1 (6 bases). The CDR3 spans 12 residues. Trimming removed 4 bases at V and 8 bases at J, with 12 bases between. Germline loops: CDR1 SQVTM, CDR2 ANQGSEA. CDR3 DNA sequence: TGCAGCGTTGGTCAGGGGTATGAGCCCCAGCATTTT. Protein product: CSVGQGYEPQHF. The full variable domain, completed using reference TRBV29-1 and TRBJ1-5, is SAVISQKPSRDICQRGTSLTIQCQVDSQVTMMFWYRQQPGQSLTLIATANQGSEATYESGFVIDKFPISRPNLTFSTLTVSNMSPEDSSIYLCSVGQGYEPQHFGDGTRLSIL.

The CDR3 DNA sequence: TGTGCCAGCAAGGAGGGGTTTAATTCACCCCTCCACTTT. Protein sequence: CASKEGFNSPLHF. V usage is TRBV6-5 and J usage is TRBJ1-6, with a tentative D call TRBD1 (5 bases). CDR3 length: 13 residues. With 7 bases removed from V and 6 bases from J, the gap between germline ends came to 10 bases. Germline CDR1 MNHEY, CDR2 SVGAGI.

This clone was seen a single time. V and J are TRBV27 and TRBJ1-6; 8 bases agree with TRBD1. V trimming: 2 bases; J trimming: 8 bases; junction bases outside the gene matches: 8. The CDR3 is 16 amino acids. Germline CDR1 is MNHEY and CDR2 is SMNVEV (reference sequence). CDR3 loop: CASSLDRGHRDSPLHF. The CDR3 region has the DNA TGTGCCAGCAGTTTAGACAGGGGACACAGGGATTCACCCCTCCACTTT.

The chain employs TRBV19 and TRBJ1-1; no clear D. V dropped 3 bases and J dropped 0 bases, with 14 bases sitting between them. This CDR3 comprises 16 residues. Per germline, CDR1 LNHDA and CDR2 SQIVND (reference sequence). The CDR3 spells CASSILTSRMNTEAFF. CDR3 sequence (DNA): TGTGCCAGTAGTATCTTGACCTCCAGGATGAACACTGAAGCTTTCTTT.

J is TRBJ2-3 and V is TRBV3-1 (or the pseudogene TRBV3-2), with D possibly TRBD2 on 6 matching bases. V lost 3 bases to trimming and J lost 3 bases, with 13 bases between them. This CDR3 comprises 15 residues. CDR1 LGHDT and CDR2 YNNKEL come from the germline V gene (reference sequence). The CDR3 region is CASSQRRGGTDTQYF. DNA for the CDR3: TGTGCCAGCAGCCAGCGGCGGGGCGGGACAGATACGCAGTATTTT.

The rearrangement links TRBV7-9 to TRBJ1-2; 8 bases map to TRBD1. The CDR3 runs 15 residues. Trimming removed 1 base from V and 6 bases from J; junction bases left unmatched: 7. Germline V gene data show CDR1 as SEHNR and CDR2 as FQNEAQ (reference sequence). This chain's CDR3 is CASSLVRGQEHGYTF. In nucleotides, the CDR3 is TGTGCCAGCAGCTTAGTCCGGGGACAGGAACATGGCTACACCTTC.

This chain links TRBV5-1 with TRBJ2-3; 7 bases agree with TRBD1. CDR1 is SGHRS, CDR2 YFSETQ, per germline. This CDR3 comprises 14 residues. The ends lost 2 bases at V and 2 bases at J; junction bases unmatched: 2. Here the CDR3 DNA reads TGCGCCAGCAGCTTTGGACAGGTCACAGATACGCAGTATTTT. It encodes CASSFGQVTDTQYF. The complete variable domain, with remaining parts taken from reference TRBV5-1 and TRBJ2-3, reads KAGVTQTPRYLIKTRGQQVTLSCSPISGHRSVSWYQQTPGQGLQFLFEYFSETQRNKGNFPGRFSGRQFSNSRSEMNVSTLELGDSALYLCASSFGQVTDTQYFGPGTRLTVL.

The chain recombines TRBV28 with TRBJ1-3; D unresolved. CDR1 and CDR2 from the germline V gene are MDHEN and SYDVKM. Trimming shortened V by 4 bases and J by 4 bases, and 11 bases separated the two germline ends. There are 14 residues in the CDR3. The DNA of the CDR3 is TGTGCCAGCAGTTCCGGGAGGCCAGGAAACACCATATATTTT. Residues: CASSSGRPGNTIYF.

The chain uses TRBV28 and TRBJ2-7; possible D gene TRBD2, 7 bases. V lost 4 bases and J 2 bases, leaving 21 bases between the germline ends. This CDR3 contains 17 residues. CDR1 is MDHEN, CDR2 SYDVKM, per germline. This chain's CDR3 is CASSSPLGGGSTYEQYF. As DNA, the CDR3 is TGTGCCAGCAGTTCCCCTCTAGGGGGGGGTTCTACCTACGAGCAGTACTTC.

This chain uses TRBV29-1 with TRBJ2-7; tentative D call: TRBD2 (5 bases). V gave up 5 bases and J gave up 3 bases, with 11 bases separating them. Germline values: CDR1 SQVTM, CDR2 ANQGSEA. This CDR3 spans 12 amino acids. CDR3: CSVRRGIYEQYF. The CDR3 nucleotides are TGCAGCGTTCGTCGGGGTATCTACGAGCAGTACTTC.

The chain has TRBV4-1 and TRBJ1-2; D may be TRBD1 (5 bases). Germline CDR1 is MGHRA and CDR2 is YSYEKL. V was cut by 1 base and J by 5 bases, with 14 bases left in between. This CDR3 region has 15 residues. The CDR3 DNA reads as TGCGCCAGCAGCCAAGGACAGACAGCCTCTTATGGCTACACCTTC. Translating it yields CASSQGQTASYGYTF.

J is TRBJ2-7 and V is TRBV19; D is unresolved. CDR1 and CDR2 from the germline V gene are LNHDA and SQIVND (reference sequence). The V and J ends lost 3 bases and 2 bases respectively, with 11 bases between them. The CDR3 contains 14 residues. DNA for the CDR3: TGTGCCAGTAGTATGTTGGCGAGGCCCTACGAGCAGTACTTC. This encodes CASSMLARPYEQYF.

The genes are TRBV25-1 and TRBJ1-6; no clear D gene. V lost 4 bases to trimming and J lost 7 bases, with 2 bases between them. The CDR3 has 11 amino acids. Germline V gives CDR1 MGHDK, CDR2 SYGVNS. The CDR3 sequence is CASSANSPLHF. The CDR3 nucleotides are TGTGCCAGCAGTGCGAATTCACCCCTCCACTTT.

The chain combines TRBV6-5 with TRBJ2-5; possibly TRBD1 for D (7 bases). Trimming removed 7 bases from V and 4 bases from J, with 16 bases in between. Germline V gene lookup returns CDR1 MNHEY and CDR2 SVGAGI. The length of the CDR3 is 14 residues. CDR3 DNA: TGTGCCAGCAACCGACCTCAGGGGGGAGAGACCCAGTACTTC. Amino acid sequence: CASNRPQGGETQYF.

The chain recombines TRBV6-5 with TRBJ1-6, with D maybe TRBD1 (5 bases). This CDR3 comprises 15 residues. Per germline, CDR1 MNHEY and CDR2 SVGAGI. In DNA, the CDR3 is TGTAGCAAACTGCCAGGGAGGTTACAGGATTCACCCCTCCACTTT. Translated: CSKLPGRLQDSPLHF.

J is TRBJ1-1 and V is TRBV7-9; weak D call: TRBD1 (6 bases). Between the trimmed V and J ends, which lost 3 bases and 4 bases, there was a span of 12 bases. CDR1 is SEHNR, CDR2 FQNEAQ, per germline (reference sequence). This CDR3 contains 14 residues. The DNA of the CDR3 is TGTGCCAGCAGCTTTTCGCAGGGGTTCACTGAAGCTTTCTTT. Protein: CASSFSQGFTEAFF.

The table lists this clone with a count of one. The chain is built from TRBV12-2 and TRBJ1-2; TRBD1, the D gene given by the table, was not confirmed from the DNA. TRBV12-2 is a pseudogene locus. This CDR3 has 14 amino acids. CDR3 DNA: TGTGCAAGTCGCCCGCCCCAGGGTGACTATGGCTACACCTTC. This sequence encodes CASRPPQGDYGYTF.

This clone has a single count. The chain couples TRBV3-1 (or the pseudogene TRBV3-2) to TRBJ1-5, with D possibly TRBD1 on 5 matching bases. CDR1 and CDR2 from the germline V gene are LGHDT and YNNKEL (reference sequence). V lost 1 base and J lost 7, with 20 bases in between. The CDR3 runs 17 residues. CDR3 DNA sequence: TGTGCCAGCAGCCAAGGCCCAGGTTCAGGGAAAGGACAGCCCCAGCATTTT. This codes for CASSQGPGSGKGQPQHF.

This clone was observed a few times. V and J are TRBV28 and TRBJ1-1; 9 bases are a match to TRBD1. CDR3 length equals 17 residues. The V gene end was trimmed by 4 bases and the J gene end by 0 bases; junction bases not matched to a gene: 9. The germline gives CDR1 MDHEN, CDR2 SYDVKM. The CDR3 nucleotides read TGTGCCAGCAGTTCACCCGGGACAGGGAGTATGAACACTGAAGCTTTCTTT. Encoded protein: CASSSPGTGSMNTEAFF.